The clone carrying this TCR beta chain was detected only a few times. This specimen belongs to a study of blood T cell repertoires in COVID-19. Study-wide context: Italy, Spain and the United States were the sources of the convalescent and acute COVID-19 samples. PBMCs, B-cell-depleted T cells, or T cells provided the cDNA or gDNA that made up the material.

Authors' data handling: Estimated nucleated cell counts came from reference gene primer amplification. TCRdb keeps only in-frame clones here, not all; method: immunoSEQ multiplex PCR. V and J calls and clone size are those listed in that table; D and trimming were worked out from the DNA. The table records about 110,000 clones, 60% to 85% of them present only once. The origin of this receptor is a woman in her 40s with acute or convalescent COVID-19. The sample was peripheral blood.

DNA for the CDR3: TGTGCCAGCAGCTTACTGGGACTCGTCCAAGAGACCCAGTACTTC. Translation gives CASSLLGLVQETQYF. The V and J genes are TRBV7-2 and TRBJ2-5, with a weak D call TRBD2 (6 bases). Trimming shortened V by 2 bases and J by 1 base, and 11 bases separated the two germline ends. This CDR3 comprises 15 residues. CDR1 and CDR2 from the germline V gene are SGHTA and FQGNSA.